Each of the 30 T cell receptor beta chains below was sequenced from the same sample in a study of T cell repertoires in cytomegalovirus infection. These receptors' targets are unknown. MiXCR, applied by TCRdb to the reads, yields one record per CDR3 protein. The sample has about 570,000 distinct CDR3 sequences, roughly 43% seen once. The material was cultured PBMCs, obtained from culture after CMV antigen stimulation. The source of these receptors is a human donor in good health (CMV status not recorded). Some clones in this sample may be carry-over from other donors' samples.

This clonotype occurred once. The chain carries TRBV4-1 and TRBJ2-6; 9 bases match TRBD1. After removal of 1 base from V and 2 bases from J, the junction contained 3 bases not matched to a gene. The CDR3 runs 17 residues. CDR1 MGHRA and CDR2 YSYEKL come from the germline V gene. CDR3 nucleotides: TGCGCCAGCAGCCAAGGGACAGGGGTTACTGGGGCCAACGTCCTGACTTTC. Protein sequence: CASSQGTGVTGANVLTF.

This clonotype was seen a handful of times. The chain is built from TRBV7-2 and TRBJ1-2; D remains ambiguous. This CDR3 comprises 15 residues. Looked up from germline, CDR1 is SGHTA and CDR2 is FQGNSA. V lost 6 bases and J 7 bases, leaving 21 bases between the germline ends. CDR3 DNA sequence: TGTGCCAGCAGTCGTCGGGTTGAAGTTTCGGGTGGCTACACCTTC. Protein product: CASSRRVEVSGGYTF.

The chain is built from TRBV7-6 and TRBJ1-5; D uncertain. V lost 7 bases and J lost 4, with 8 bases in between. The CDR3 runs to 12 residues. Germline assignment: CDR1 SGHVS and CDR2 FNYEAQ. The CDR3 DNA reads TGTGCCAGCATTGGCCTAAATCAGCCCCAGCATTTT. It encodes CASIGLNQPQHF.

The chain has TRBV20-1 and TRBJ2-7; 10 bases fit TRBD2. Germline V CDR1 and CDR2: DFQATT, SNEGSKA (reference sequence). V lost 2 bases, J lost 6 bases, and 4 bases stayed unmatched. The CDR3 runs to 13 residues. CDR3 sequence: CSARLAGDGEQYF. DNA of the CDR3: TGCAGTGCTAGACTAGCGGGGGATGGCGAGCAGTACTTC.

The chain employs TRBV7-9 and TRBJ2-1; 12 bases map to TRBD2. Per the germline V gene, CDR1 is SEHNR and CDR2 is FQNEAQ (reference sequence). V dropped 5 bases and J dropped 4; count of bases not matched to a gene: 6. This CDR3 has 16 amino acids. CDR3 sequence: CASSPVLAGGYNEQFF. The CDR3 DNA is TGTGCCAGCAGCCCAGTCCTAGCGGGGGGGTACAATGAGCAGTTCTTC. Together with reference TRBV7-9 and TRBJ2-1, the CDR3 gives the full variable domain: DTGVSQNPRHKITKRGQNVTFRCDPISEHNRLYWYRQTLGQGPEFLTYFQNEAQLEKSRLLSDRFSAERPKGSFSTLEIQRTEQGDSAMYLCASSPVLAGGYNEQFFGPGTRLTVL.

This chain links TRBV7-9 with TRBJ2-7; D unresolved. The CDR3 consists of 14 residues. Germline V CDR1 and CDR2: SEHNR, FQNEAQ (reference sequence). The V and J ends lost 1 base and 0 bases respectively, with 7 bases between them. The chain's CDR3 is CASSLETISYEQYF. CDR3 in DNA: TGTGCCAGCAGCTTAGAAACGATCTCCTACGAGCAGTACTTC. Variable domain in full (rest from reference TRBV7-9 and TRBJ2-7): DTGVSQNPRHKITKRGQNVTFRCDPISEHNRLYWYRQTLGQGPEFLTYFQNEAQLEKSRLLSDRFSAERPKGSFSTLEIQRTEQGDSAMYLCASSLETISYEQYFGPGTRLTVT.

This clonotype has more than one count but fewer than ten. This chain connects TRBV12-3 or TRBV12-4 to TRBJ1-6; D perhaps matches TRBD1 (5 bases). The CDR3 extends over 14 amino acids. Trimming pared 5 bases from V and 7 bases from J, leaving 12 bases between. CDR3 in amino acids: CASSRKGPNSPLHF. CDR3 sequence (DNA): TGTGCCAGCAGTCGGAAGGGACCGAATTCACCCCTCCACTTT.

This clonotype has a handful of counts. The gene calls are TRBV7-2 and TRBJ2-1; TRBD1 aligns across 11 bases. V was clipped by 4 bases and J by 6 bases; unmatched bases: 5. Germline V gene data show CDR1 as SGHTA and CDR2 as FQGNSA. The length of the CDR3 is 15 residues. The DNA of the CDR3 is TGTGCCAGCAGCTCCCGGGACAGGGGGGTCAATGAGCAGTTCTTC. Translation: CASSSRDRGVNEQFF.

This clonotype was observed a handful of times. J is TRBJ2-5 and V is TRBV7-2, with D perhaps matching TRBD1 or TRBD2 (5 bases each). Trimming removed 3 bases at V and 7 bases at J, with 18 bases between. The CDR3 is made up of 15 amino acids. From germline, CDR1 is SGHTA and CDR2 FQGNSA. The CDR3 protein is CASSFRRDRPGTQYF. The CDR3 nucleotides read TGTGCCAGCAGCTTTCGCCGGGACCGTCCAGGGACCCAGTACTTC.

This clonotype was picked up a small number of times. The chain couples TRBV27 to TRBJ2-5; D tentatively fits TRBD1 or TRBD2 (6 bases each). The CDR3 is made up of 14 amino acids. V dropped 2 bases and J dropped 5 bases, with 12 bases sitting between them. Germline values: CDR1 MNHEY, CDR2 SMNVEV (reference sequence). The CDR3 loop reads CASSLGGPGETQYF. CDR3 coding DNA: TGTGCCAGCAGTTTAGGGGGGCCCGGGGAGACCCAGTACTTC.

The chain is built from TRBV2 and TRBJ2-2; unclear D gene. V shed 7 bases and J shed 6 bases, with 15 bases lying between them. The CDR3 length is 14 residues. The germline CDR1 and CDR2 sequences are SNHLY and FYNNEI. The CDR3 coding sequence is TGTGCCAGCACTCAGTCGGTGTGGGCCGGGGAGCTGTTTTTT. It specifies CASTQSVWAGELFF.

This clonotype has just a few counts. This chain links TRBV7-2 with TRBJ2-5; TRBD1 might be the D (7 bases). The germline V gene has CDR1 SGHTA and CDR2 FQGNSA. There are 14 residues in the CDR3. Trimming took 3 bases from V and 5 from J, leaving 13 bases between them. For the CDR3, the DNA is TGTGCCAGCAGCTTCAAGGGGGCGGGGGAGACCCAGTACTTC. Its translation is CASSFKGAGETQYF. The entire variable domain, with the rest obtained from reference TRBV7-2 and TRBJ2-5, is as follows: GAGVSQSPSNKVTEKGKDVELRCDPISGHTALYWYRQSLGQGLEFLIYFQGNSAPDKSGLPSDRFSAERTGGSVSTLTIQRTQQEDSAVYLCASSFKGAGETQYFGPGTRLLVL.

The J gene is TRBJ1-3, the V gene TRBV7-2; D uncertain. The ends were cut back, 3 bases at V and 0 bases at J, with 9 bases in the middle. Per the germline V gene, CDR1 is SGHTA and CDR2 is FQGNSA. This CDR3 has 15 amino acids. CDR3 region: CASSLARSSGNTIYF. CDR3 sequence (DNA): TGTGCCAGCAGCTTGGCGCGAAGCTCTGGAAACACCATATATTTT.

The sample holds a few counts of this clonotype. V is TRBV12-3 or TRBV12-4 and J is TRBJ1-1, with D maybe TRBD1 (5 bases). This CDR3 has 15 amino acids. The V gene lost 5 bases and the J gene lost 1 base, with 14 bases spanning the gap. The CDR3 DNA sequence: TGTGCCAGCAGTCCTGTGGGGGAGGGGAACACTGAAGCTTTCTTT. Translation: CASSPVGEGNTEAFF.

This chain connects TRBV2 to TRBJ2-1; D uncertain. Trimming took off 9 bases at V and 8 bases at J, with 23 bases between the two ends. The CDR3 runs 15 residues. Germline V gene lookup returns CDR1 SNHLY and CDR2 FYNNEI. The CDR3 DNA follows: TGTGCCAGTCAGGACGAAGGGTCGGTAATAGATGAGCAGTTCTTC. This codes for CASQDEGSVIDEQFF. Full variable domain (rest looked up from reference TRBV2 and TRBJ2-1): EPEVTQTPSHQVTQMGQEVILRCVPISNHLYFYWYRQILGQKVEFLVSFYNNEISEKSEIFDDQFSVERPDGSNFTLKIRSTKLEDSAMYFCASQDEGSVIDEQFFGPGTRLTVL.

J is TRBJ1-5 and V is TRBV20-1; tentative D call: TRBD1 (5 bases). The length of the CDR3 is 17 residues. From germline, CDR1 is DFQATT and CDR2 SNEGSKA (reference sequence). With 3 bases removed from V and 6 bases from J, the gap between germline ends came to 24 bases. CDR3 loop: CSASMTRQGWDTQPQHF. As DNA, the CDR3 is TGCAGTGCTAGCATGACCCGGCAGGGCTGGGATACTCAGCCCCAGCATTTT.

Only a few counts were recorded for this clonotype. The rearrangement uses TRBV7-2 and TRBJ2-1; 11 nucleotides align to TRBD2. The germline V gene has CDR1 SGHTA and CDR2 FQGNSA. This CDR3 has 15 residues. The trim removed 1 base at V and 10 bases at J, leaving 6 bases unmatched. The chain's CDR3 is CASSLVAGGGIEQFF. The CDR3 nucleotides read TGTGCCAGCAGCTTAGTAGCGGGGGGGGGGATAGAGCAGTTCTTC.

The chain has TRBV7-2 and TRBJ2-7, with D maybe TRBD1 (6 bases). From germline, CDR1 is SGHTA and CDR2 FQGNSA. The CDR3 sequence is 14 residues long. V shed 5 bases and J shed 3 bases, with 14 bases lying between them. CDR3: CASSPRQDRYEQYF. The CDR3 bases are TGTGCCAGCAGCCCAAGACAGGACCGCTACGAGCAGTACTTC.

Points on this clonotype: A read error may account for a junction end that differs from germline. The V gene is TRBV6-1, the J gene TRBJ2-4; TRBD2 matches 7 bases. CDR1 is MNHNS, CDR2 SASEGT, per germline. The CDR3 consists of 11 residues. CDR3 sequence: CASSDGGTAGF. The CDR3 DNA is TGTGCCAGCAGTGACGGGGGGACTGCGGGCTTC.

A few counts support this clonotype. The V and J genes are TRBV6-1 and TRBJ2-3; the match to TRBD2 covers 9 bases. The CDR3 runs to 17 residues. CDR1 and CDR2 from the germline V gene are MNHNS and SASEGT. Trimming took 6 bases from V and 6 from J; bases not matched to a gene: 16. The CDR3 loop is CASSPLWIRRGGDTQYF. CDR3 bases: TGTGCCAGCAGCCCCCTGTGGATCCGGCGGGGGGGGGATACGCAGTATTTT.

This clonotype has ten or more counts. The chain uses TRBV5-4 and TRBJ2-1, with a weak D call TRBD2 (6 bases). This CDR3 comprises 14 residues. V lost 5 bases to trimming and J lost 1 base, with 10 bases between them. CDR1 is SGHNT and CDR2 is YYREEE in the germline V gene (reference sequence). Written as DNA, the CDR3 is TGTGCCAGCAGTTCCCGGGGGTCCTACAATGAGCAGTTCTTC. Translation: CASSSRGSYNEQFF.

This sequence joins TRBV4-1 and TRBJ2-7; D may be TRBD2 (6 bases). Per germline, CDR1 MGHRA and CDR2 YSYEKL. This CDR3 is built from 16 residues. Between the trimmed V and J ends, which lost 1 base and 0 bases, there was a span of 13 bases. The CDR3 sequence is CASSQGVGGASYEQYF. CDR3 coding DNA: TGCGCCAGCAGCCAAGGGGTCGGAGGGGCCTCCTACGAGCAGTACTTC.

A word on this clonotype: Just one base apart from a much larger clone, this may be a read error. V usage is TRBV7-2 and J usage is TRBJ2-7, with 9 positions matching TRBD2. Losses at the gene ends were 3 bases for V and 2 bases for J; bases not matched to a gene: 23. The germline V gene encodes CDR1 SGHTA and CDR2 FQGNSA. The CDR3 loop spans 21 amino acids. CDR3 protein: CASSFRPGLASWGERAYEQYF. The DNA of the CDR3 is TGTGCCAGCAGCTTTCGGCCGGGACTAGCATCGTGGGGTGAGCGGGCCTACGAGCAGTACTTC.

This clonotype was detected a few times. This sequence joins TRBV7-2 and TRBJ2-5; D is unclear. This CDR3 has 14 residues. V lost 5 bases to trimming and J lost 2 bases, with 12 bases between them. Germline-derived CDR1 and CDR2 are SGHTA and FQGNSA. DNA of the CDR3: TGTGCCAGCAGCGCCCTAGGCGGTCAAGAGACCCAGTACTTC. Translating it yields CASSALGGQETQYF.

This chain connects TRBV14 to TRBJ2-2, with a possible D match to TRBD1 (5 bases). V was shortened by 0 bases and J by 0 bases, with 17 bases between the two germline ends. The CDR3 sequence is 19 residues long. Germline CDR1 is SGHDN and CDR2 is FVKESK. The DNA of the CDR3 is TGTGCCAGCAGCCAAGATCATGCAGGGATGTCGGCGAACACCGGGGAGCTGTTTTTT. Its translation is CASSQDHAGMSANTGELFF.

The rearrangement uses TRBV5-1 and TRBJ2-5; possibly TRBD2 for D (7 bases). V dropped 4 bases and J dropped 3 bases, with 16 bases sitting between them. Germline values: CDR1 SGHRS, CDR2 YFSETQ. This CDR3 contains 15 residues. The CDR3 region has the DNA TGCGCCAGCAGCCGTGGGGGGGCGGAAGAAGAGACCCAGTACTTC. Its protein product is CASSRGGAEEETQYF.

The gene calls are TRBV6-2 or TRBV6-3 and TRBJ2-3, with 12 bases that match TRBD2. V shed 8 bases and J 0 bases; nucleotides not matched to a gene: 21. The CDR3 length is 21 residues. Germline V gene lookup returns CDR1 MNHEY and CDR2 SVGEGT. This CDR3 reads CASRTSRLAGERPPSTDTQYF. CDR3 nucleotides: TGTGCCAGCCGGACGTCCAGACTAGCGGGGGAACGGCCTCCTAGCACAGATACGCAGTATTTT.

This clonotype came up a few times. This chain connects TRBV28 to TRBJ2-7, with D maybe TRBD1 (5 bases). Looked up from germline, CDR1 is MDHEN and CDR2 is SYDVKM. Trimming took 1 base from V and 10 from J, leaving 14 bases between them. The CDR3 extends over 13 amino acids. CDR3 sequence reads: CASSLLDSQRQYF. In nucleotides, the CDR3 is TGTGCCAGCAGTTTATTAGACAGTCAACGCCAGTACTTC.

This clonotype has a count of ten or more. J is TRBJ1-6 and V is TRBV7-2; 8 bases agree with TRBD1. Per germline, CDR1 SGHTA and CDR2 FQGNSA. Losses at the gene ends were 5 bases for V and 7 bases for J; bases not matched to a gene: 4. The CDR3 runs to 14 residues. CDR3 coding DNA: TGTGCCAGCAGCCCCGACAGGGGAAATTCACCCCTCCACTTT. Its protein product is CASSPDRGNSPLHF.

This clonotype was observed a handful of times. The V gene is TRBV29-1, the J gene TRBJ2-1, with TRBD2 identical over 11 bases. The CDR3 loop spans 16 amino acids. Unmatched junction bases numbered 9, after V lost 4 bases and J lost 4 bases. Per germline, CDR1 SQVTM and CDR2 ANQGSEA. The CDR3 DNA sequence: TGCAGCGTTGGGGGGGATAGCGGGAGGGGATACAATGAGCAGTTCTTC. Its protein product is CSVGGDSGRGYNEQFF.